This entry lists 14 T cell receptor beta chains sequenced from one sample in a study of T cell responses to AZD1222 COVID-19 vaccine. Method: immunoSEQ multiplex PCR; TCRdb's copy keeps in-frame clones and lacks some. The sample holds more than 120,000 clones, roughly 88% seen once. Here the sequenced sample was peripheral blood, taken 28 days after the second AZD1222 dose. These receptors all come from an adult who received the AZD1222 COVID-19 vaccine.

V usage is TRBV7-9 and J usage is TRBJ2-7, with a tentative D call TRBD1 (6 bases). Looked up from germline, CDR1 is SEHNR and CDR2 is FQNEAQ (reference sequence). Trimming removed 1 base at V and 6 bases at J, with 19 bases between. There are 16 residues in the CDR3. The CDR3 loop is CASSLGGTPLGGEQYF. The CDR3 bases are TGTGCCAGCAGCTTAGGTGGGACACCCTTAGGAGGCGAGCAGTACTTC.

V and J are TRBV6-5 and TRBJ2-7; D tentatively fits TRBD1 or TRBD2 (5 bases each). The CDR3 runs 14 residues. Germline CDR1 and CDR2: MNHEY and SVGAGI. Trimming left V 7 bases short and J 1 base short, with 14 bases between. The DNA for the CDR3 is TGTGCCAGCACCACGAGGGGCGGTTCCTACGAGCAGTACGTC. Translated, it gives CASTTRGGSYEQYV.

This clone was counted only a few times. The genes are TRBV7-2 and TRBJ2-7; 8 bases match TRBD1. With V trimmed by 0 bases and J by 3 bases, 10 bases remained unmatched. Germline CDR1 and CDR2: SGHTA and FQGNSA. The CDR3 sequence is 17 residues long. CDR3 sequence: CASSLAVGTGPGYEQYF. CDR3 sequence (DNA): TGTGCCAGCAGCTTAGCGGTGGGGACAGGACCGGGCTACGAGCAGTACTTC.

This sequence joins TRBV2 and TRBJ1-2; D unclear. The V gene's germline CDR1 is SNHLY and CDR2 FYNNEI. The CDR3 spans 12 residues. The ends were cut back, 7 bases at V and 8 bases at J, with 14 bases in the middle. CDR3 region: CASTPGQWGYTF. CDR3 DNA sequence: TGTGCCAGCACTCCTGGTCAATGGGGCTACACCTTC.

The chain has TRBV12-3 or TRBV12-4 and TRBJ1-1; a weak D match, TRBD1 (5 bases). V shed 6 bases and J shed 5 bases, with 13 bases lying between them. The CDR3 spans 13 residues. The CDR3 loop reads CASRTQGRTEAFF. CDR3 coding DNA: TGTGCCAGCAGAACCCAGGGAAGGACTGAAGCTTTCTTT.

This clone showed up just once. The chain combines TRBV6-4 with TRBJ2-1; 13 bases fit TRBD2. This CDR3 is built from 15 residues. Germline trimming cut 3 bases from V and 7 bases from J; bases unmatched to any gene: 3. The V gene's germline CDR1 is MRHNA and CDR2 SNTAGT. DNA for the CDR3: TGTGCCAGCAGTGAACTAGCGGGGGGGCCGAATGAGCAGTTCTTC. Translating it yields CASSELAGGPNEQFF.

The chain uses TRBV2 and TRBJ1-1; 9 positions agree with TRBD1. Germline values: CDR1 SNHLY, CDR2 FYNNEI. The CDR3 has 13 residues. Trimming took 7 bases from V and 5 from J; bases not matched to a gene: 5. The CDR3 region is CASTRDRDTEAFF. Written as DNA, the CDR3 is TGTGCCAGCACCCGGGACAGGGATACTGAAGCTTTCTTT.

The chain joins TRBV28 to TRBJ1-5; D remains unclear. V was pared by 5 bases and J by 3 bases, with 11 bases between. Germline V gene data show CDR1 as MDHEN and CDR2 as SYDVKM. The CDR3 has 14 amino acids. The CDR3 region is CASSREVDNQPQHF. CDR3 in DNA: TGTGCCAGCAGTAGGGAAGTTGACAATCAGCCCCAGCATTTT.

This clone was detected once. The CDR3 is CASSPALGYGYTF. The CDR3 DNA follows: TGTGCCAGCAGCCCGGCACTTGGGTATGGCTACACCTTC. The chain recombines TRBV7-3 with TRBJ1-2; the D is unclear. V lost 5 bases and J 5 bases, leaving 12 bases between the germline ends. The CDR3 consists of 13 residues. Germline values: CDR1 SGHTA, CDR2 FQGTGA.

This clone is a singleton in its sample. CDR3 DNA: TGTGCCAGCTCACCGGACAGCCCGAACACCGGGGAGCTGTTTTTT. Protein: CASSPDSPNTGELFF. The chain is built from TRBV18 and TRBJ2-2; a possible D gene is TRBD1 (6 bases). The V gene lost 3 bases and the J gene lost 0 bases, with 8 bases spanning the gap. Germline V lookup: CDR1 KGHSH, CDR2 LQKENI. The CDR3 covers 15 residues.

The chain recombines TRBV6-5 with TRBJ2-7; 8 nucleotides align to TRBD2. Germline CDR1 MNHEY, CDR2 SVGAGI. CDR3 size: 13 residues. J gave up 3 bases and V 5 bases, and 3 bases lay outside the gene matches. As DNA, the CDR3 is TGTGCCAGCAGTCACGGGACTAGCTACGAGCAGTACGTC. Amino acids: CASSHGTSYEQYV.

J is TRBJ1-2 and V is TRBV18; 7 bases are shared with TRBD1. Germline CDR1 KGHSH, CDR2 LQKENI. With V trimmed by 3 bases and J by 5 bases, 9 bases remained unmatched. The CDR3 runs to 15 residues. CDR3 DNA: TGTGCCAGCTCACCGGCCGTGGGACAGATATATGGCTACACCTTC. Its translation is CASSPAVGQIYGYTF.

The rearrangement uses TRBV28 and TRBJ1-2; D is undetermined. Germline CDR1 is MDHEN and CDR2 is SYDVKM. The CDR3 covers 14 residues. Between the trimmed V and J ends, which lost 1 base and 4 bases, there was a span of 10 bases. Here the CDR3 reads CASSLSEGSYGYTF. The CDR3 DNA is TGTGCCAGCAGTTTATCGGAAGGTAGCTATGGCTACACCTTC.

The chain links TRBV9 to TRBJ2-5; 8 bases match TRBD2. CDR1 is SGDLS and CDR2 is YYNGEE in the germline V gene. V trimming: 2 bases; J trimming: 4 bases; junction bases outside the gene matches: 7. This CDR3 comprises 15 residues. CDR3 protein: CASSVLGLARETQYF. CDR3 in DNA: TGTGCCAGCAGCGTCCTCGGACTAGCACGAGAGACCCAGTACTTC.